The 3 T cell receptor beta chains presented below share a single source sample, sequenced in a study of T cells in Graves' hyperthyroidism and ophthalmopathy. Amplified TCR beta CDR3 regions derived from RNA transcripts. A set of HTBI primers served as the primers for a first-round RT-PCR of the TCR CDR3. MiXCR was run by TCRdb on the multiplex PCR reads, yielding one entry per CDR3 protein. The data show 400,000 to 550,000 distinct CDR3 sequences, around 14% seen once. Sequenced input: blood. The receptors stem from a woman between 18 and 29 years old with Graves' hyperthyroidism.

The chain is built from TRBV5-6 and TRBJ1-6; TRBD1 matches 7 bases. The trim removed 0 bases at V and 8 bases at J, leaving 8 bases unmatched. Germline CDR1 reads SGHDT; CDR2 reads YYEEEE. This CDR3 spans 16 amino acids. For the CDR3, the DNA is TGTGCCAGCAGCTTGGAAATACAGGGGAAGCATTCACCCCTCCACTTT. Translation: CASSLEIQGKHSPLHF.

V is TRBV2 and J is TRBJ2-7; a possible D gene is TRBD2 (5 bases). CDR1 and CDR2 from the germline V gene are SNHLY and FYNNEI. V was trimmed by 6 bases and J by 2 bases, leaving 11 bases between them. The CDR3 contains 13 residues. The chain's CDR3 is CASRARGPYEQYV. DNA of the CDR3: TGTGCCAGCAGAGCACGGGGTCCCTACGAGCAGTACGTC.

This clonotype was seen at least ten times. The chain employs TRBV6-5 and TRBJ2-7; D possibly corresponds to TRBD2 (5 bases). CDR3 length: 14 residues. The germline CDR1 and CDR2 sequences are MNHEY and SVGAGI. Trimming removed 0 bases from V and 3 bases from J, with 9 bases in between. CDR3 loop: CASSYSSGGYEQYF. DNA of the CDR3: TGTGCCAGCAGTTACTCGTCAGGAGGCTACGAGCAGTACTTC.